This T cell receptor beta chain was captured in a study of T cell responses to AZD1222 COVID-19 vaccine (dated by TCRdb to the early 2020s). Regarding the research as a whole: AZD1222 recipients with second doses at about 4 weeks or about 12 weeks were pooled, because spike-specific TCR depth and breadth did not differ between schedules. A total of 230 to 250 trial participants underwent TCR sequencing, of whom about 210 had received two doses of AZD1222 and around 26 had received two doses of the MenACWY control vaccine. Trial participants were enrolled by age into subgroups of 18-55, 56-69 and 70-plus years, and about 150, 27 and 61 TCR-sequenced participants, respectively, were included in these subgroups.

The CDR3 regions of human TCRbeta chains were subjected to immunosequencing. In the source study's methods: Repertoire TCRs were matched against a reference library of SARS-CoV-2-specific TCRs generated with the MIRA antigen-specificity platform. Breadth was defined as the fraction of unique TCRs that were SARS-CoV-2-associated, and depth was defined as the fraction of total T cells that were SARS-CoV-2-associated. Using the MIRA data, each spike-specific TCR was assigned both to the spike region to which the TCR was reactive and to a CD4 or CD8 class. Log10-transformed breadth and depth values were compared by one-way ANOVA with Sidak's multiple comparisons tests. TCRdb mirrors the immuneACCESS table, restricted to in-frame sequences. Some clones are absent from its copies; in checked studies, under half trace to an unresolved V gene, and the reason for the others is unknown. D and trimming come from the DNA, and the V and J calls and clone size come from that table. Counted in this sample were over 100,000 clones; 75% to 95% of them appeared once. The ten biggest clones cover roughly 7.2% of the sample.

Per the publication, the time point label means: baseline before first vaccination. The vaccinee samples were drawn from two UK trials, COV001 and COV002, one of which was a single-blind randomized controlled phase 2/3 trial testing AZD1222 (ChAdOx1 nCoV-19) in healthy adults. For TCRbeta chain sequencing, PBMC samples were collected from trial participants at day 0 and at day 28 after the second dose. General study outcomes and caveats: After two AZD1222 doses, spike-specific TCR breadth and depth were significantly higher than at day 0 and than in MenACWY recipients. Vaccine-associated CD4 TCRs spanned the whole spike protein, with dominant responses in regions 160-218 and 743-854. Because no samples from the day 14 peak response were available, repertoires could be characterized only after the peak T cell response. Most participants were white British and females outnumbered males, and the authors suggested that clonal diversity may have been underestimated. In the small 56-69-year group, the increase in depth fell short of significance, most likely because of low power. Reportedly, almost half of the unique spike-specific TCRs recognized epitopes lying outside the regions that are mutated in the B.1.351 and B.1.1.7 variants. Conclusions about previously exposed vaccinees are limited, since just a handful of AZD1222 recipients were seropositive for SARS-CoV-2 at baseline.

About this clone: Its cognate antigen has yet to be identified. Qualities for individual bases were not recorded, and no much larger clone is one base off.

From V the trimming removes 1 base and from J it removes 5 bases, while the gene matches leave 10 bases of the junction unaccounted for. From a lookup of the germline V gene (reference sequence), CDR1 and CDR2 are SEHNR and FQNEAQ. The CDR3 sequence holds 16 residues, the cysteine and phenylalanine included. Only the CDR3 DNA is retained, 48 bases long and in frame from the first base. Recombination linked TRBV7-9 to TRBJ2-7; 8 nucleotides in the junction match TRBD1. The sequenced sample was peripheral blood, obtained on day 0 of AZD1222 vaccination. The receptor was derived from an adult in good health. The DNA sequence follows: TGTGCCAGCAGCTTAGAGACAGGCAGGGGGCCCCACGAGCAGTACTTC. This gives the protein CASSLETGRGPHEQYF.